The text below deals with one TCR beta chain. What it recognizes is unknown. Use of 60 Vbeta and 13 Jbeta primers characterized the PCR. The table came from immunoSEQ multiplex PCR; TCRdb's copy has only in-frame clones and leaves some out. Here the sample spans approximately 93,000 clones, approximately 60% being singletons. These data originate in a study of cytomegalovirus exposure and HLA in healthy donors. At the level of the study: Earlier results showed 117 million unique TCR beta sequences derived from roughly 180 million T cells. Findings and limits, study-wide: In vitro testing confirmed three CMV-associated chains as specific for CMV antigens.

Germline CDR1 reads SNHLY; CDR2 reads FYNNEI. J was trimmed by 8 bases and V by 5 bases; bases with no gene match: 4. There are 13 residues in the CDR3. The source material was PBMCs. This clonotype was sampled from a boy between 10 and 17 years old in good health and CMV-seropositive. The J gene is TRBJ1-4, the V gene TRBV2; 8 nucleotides match TRBD1. The chain's CDR3 is CASSLGQVEKLFF. The CDR3 DNA sequence: TGTGCCAGCAGTCTGGGACAGGTGGAAAAACTGTTTTTT. The full variable domain, completed using reference TRBV2 and TRBJ1-4, is EPEVTQTPSHQVTQMGQEVILRCVPISNHLYFYWYRQILGQKVEFLVSFYNNEISEKSEIFDDQFSVERPDGSNFTLKIRSTKLEDSAMYFCASSLGQVEKLFFGSGTQLSVL.